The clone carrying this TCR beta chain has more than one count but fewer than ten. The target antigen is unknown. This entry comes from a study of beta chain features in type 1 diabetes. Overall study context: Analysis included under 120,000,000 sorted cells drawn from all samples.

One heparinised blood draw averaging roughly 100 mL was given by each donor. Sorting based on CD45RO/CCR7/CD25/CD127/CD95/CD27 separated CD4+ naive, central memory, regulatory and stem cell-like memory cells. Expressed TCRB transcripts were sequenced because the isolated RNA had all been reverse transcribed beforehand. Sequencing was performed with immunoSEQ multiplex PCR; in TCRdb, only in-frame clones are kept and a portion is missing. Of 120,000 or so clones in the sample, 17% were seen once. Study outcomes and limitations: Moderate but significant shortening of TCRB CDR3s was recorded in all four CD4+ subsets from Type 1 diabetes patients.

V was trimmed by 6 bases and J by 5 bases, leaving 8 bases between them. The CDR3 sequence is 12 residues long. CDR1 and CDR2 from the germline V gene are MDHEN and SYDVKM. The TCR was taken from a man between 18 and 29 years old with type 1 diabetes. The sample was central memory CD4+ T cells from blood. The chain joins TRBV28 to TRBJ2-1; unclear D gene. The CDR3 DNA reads TGTGCCAGCAGGGTCGTTGACAATGAGCAGTTCTTC. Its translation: CASRVVDNEQFF.